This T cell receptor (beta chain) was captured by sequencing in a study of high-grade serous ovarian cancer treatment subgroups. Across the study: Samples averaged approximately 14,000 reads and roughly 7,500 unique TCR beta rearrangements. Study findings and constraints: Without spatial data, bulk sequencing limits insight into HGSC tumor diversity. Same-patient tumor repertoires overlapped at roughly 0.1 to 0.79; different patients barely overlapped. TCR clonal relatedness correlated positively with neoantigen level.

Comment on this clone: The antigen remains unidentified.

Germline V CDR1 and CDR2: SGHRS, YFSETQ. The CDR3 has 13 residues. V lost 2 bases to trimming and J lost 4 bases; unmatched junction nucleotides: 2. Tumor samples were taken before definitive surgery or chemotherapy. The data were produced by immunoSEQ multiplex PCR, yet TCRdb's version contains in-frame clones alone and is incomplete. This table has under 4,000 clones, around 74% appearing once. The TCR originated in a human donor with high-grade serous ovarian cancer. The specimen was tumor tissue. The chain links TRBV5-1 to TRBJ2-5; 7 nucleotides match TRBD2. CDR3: CASSLWGGETQYF. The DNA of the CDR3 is TGCGCCAGCAGCTTATGGGGGGGAGAGACCCAGTACTTC.